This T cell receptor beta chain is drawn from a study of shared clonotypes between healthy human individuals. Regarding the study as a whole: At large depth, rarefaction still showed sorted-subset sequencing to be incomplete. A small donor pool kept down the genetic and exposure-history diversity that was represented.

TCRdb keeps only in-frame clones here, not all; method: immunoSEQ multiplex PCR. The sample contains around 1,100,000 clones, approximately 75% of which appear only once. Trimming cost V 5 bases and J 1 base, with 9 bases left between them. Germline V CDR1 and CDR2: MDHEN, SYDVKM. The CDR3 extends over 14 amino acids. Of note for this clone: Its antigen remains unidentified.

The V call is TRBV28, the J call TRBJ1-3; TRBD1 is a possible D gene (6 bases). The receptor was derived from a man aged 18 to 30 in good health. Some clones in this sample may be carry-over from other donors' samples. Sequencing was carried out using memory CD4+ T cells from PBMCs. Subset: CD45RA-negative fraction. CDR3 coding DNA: TGTGCCAGCAGTGATACAGGGTCTGGAAACACCATATATTTT. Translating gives CASSDTGSGNTIYF.